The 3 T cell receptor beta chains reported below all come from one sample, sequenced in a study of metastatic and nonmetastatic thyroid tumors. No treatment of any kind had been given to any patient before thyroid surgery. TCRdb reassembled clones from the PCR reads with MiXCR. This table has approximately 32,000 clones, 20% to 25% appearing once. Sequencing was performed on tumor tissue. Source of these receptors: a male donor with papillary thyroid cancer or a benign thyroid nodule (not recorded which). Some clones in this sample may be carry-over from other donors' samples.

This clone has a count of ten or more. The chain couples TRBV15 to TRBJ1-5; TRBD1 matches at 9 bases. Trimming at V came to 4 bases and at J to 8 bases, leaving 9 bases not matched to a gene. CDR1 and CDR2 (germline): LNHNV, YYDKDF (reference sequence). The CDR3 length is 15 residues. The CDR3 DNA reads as TGTGCCACCAGCATGGGGGACAGGGTGGAAGAGCCCCAGCATTTT. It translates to CATSMGDRVEEPQHF.

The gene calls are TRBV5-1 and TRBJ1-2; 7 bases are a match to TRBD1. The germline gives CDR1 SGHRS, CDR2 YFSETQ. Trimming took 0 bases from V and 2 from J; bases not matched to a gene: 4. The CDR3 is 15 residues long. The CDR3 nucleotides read TGCGCCAGCAGCTTGGGAGGGGGCGAGAACTATGGCTACACCTTC. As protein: CASSLGGGENYGYTF.

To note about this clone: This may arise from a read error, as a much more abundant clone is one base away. CDR3 nucleotide sequence: TGTGCCAGCTCACCTGACAGGAAAGAGGCCCAGTACTTC. This encodes CASSPDRKEAQYF. The V gene is TRBV18, the J gene TRBJ2-5; D may be TRBD1 (6 bases). This CDR3 is built from 13 residues. CDR1 and CDR2 from the germline V gene are KGHSH and LQKENI. Using reference TRBV18 and TRBJ2-5 for the parts outside the CDR3, the full variable domain is NAGVMQNPRHLVRRRGQEARLRCSPMKGHSHVYWYRQLPEEGLKFMVYLQKENIIDESGMPKERFSAEFPKEGPSILRIQQVVRGDSAAYFCASSPDRKEAQYFGPGTRLLVL.